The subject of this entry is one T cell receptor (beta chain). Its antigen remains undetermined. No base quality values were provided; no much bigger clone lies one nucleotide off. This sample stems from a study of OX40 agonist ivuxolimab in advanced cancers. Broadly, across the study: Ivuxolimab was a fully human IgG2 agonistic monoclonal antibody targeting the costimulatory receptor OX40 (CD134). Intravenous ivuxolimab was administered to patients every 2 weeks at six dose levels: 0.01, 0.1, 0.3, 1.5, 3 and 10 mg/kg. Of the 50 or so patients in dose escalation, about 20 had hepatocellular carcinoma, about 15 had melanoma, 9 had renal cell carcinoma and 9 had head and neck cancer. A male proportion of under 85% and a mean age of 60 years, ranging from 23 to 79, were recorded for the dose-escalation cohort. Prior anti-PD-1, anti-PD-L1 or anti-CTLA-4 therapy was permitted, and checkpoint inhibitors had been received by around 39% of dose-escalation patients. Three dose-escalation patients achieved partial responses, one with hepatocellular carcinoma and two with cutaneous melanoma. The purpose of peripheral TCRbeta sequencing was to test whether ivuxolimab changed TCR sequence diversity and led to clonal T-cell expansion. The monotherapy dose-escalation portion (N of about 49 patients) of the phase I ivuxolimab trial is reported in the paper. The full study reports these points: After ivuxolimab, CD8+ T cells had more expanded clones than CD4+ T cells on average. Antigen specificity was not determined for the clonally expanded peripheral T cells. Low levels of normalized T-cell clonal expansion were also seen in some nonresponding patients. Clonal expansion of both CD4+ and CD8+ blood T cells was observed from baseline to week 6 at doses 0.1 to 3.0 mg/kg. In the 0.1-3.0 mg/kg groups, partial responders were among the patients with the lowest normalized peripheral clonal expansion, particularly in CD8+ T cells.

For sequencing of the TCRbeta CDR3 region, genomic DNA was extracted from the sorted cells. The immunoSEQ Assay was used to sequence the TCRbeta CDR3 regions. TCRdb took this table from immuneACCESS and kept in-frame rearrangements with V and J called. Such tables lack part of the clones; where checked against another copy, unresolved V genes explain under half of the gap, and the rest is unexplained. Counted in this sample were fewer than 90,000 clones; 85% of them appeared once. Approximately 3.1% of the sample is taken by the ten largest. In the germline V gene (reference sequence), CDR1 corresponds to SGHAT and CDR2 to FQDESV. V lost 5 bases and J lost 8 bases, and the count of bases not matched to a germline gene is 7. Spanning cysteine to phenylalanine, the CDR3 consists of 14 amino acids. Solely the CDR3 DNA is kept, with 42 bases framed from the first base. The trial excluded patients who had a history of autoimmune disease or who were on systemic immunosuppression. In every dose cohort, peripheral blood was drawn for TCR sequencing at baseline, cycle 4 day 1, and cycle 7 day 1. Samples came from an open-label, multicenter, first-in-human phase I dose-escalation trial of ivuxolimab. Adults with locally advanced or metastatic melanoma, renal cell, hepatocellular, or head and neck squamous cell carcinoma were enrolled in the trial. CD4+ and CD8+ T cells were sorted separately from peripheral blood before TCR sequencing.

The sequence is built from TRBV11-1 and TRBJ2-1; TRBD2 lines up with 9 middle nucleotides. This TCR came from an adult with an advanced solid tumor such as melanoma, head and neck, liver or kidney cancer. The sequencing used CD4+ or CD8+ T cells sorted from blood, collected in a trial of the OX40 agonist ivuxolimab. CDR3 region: CASSRNSGRDEQFF. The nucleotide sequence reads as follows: TGTGCCAGCAGCCGGAATAGCGGGAGAGATGAGCAGTTCTTC.